This T cell receptor beta chain emerged from a study of human T cells and chemical hapten exposure. At the level of the study: Patients, a majority of them female, were diagnosed with alopecia areata, totalis or universalis. Yields of TCR per sample differed, chiefly owing to small differences in pooled library volume.

The CDR3 is 10 amino acids. Germline assignment: CDR1 SQVTM and CDR2 ANQGSEA. Trimming shortened V by 0 bases and J by 13 bases, and 7 bases separated the two germline ends. Specified time point: patch test 1, 2 weeks after DPC sensitization. Documented treatment: therapeutic diphenylcyclopropenone sensitization with weekly scalp DPC. Blood draws came first, before each patch test. Study conclusions and caveats: The formation of large CDR3 similarity clusters by expanded TCRs significantly exceeded that of controls.

This clonotype appeared a few times. The antigen remains unidentified. MiXCR, run by TCRdb on the RACE reads, gives a single entry per CDR3 protein. The sample yields some 91,000 distinct CDR3 sequences, under 15% seen once. The sequenced sample was whole blood, obtained in connection with sensitization to the hapten diphenylcyclopropenone (DPC). The origin of this receptor is a woman in her thirties or forties with alopecia areata. Some clones in this sample may be carry-over from other donors' samples. V is TRBV29-1 and J is TRBJ2-1; possibly TRBD1 for D (5 bases). The DNA of the CDR3 is TGCAGCGTTGAAGAAGGGGTCCAGTTCTTC. Translation gives CSVEEGVQFF.